What follows are 5 T cell receptor beta chains derived from one specimen sequenced in a study of metastatic and nonmetastatic thyroid tumors. Through MiXCR, TCRdb re-clonotyped the PCR reads. Seen here are 15,000 to 17,000 clones, over 3.5% observed once, and the top ten hold 23%. Thyroid surgery was preceded by no treatment in any patient. The sequencing sample was made of tumor tissue. All receptors derive from a female donor with papillary thyroid cancer or a benign thyroid nodule (not recorded which). Some clones in this sample may be carry-over from other donors' samples.

The V call is TRBV6-6, the J call TRBJ2-3, with D hard to call. The CDR3 sequence is 13 residues long. The V and J ends lost 0 bases and 6 bases respectively, with 7 bases between them. Per the germline V gene, CDR1 is MNHNY and CDR2 is SVGAGI (reference sequence). In nucleotides, the CDR3 is TGTGCCAGCAGTTACTCCCACGTGGATACGCAGTATTTT. Its translation is CASSYSHVDTQYF.

This clone has more than one count but fewer than ten. This sequence joins TRBV6-1 and TRBJ2-3; 7 bases are shared with TRBD2. The CDR3 is made up of 16 amino acids. Unmatched junction bases numbered 14, after V lost 6 bases and J lost 5 bases. Germline CDR1 and CDR2: MNHNS and SASEGT. DNA of the CDR3: TGTGCCAGCAGGGGGTCGTGGGAGGGCCGGGGAGATACGCAGTATTTT. Amino acid sequence: CASRGSWEGRGDTQYF.

This clone was counted many times. V gene TRBV18 combines with J gene TRBJ2-7; 8 bases are shared with TRBD1. CDR3 length: 12 amino acids. With 6 bases clipped from V and 5 bases from J, the junction kept 3 bases outside the gene matches. Germline V gene lookup returns CDR1 KGHSH and CDR2 LQKENI. The CDR3 sequence is CASSLQGDEQYF. The CDR3 bases are TGTGCCAGCTCGCTACAGGGGGACGAGCAGTACTTC.

This clone was recorded a few times. The gene calls are TRBV6-1 and TRBJ2-2, with 7 bases fitting TRBD2. Trimming took 8 bases from V and 6 from J; bases not matched to a gene: 9. Germline V gene data show CDR1 as MNHNS and CDR2 as SASEGT. The CDR3 is 14 amino acids. CDR3 DNA: TGTGCCAGCGGGTCAGGGAGGGAGGCCGGGGAGCTGTTTTTT. This codes for CASGSGREAGELFF.

This sequence joins TRBV3-1 and TRBJ1-2; D gene uncertain. The CDR3 extends over 14 amino acids. The ends were cut back, 1 base at V and 0 bases at J, with 6 bases in the middle. In germline, CDR1 is LGHDT, CDR2 YNNKEL (reference sequence). The CDR3 DNA reads as TGTGCCAGCAGCCAAGTGCAGACTAACTATGGCTACACCTTC. It yields the protein CASSQVQTNYGYTF.